This T cell receptor (beta chain) was found in a study of vaccination and CD4 T cells after COVID-19. Background on the study: Stimulation used overlapping spike peptides from SARS-CoV-2, HCoV-NL63, HCoV-OC43 and HCoV-229E.

Treatment specified: roughly 10-day PBMC culture with coronavirus spike peptide pools or control peptides (ViraFEST assay). The Oncomine TCR Beta short-read assay generated sequence data from the DNA of cultured CD4+ T cells. TCRdb independently ran MiXCR on the PCR reads; one entry per CDR3 protein. Here the sample spans under 20,000 distinct CDR3 sequences, under 45% being singletons. As for this clonotype: The antigen is undetermined.

The germline CDR1 and CDR2 sequences are SNHLY and FYNNEI. Trimming cost V 9 bases and J 3 bases, with 18 bases left between them. The CDR3 is made up of 14 amino acids. The sequencing used CD4+ T cells from blood, cultured in vitro, collected after SARS-CoV-2 vaccination. This sequence originates from a human donor who had recovered from COVID-19. The chain carries TRBV2 and TRBJ2-7, with D maybe TRBD1 (6 bases). CDR3 DNA: TGTGCCAGTCGGGATGAACAGGGTAACTACGAGCAGTACTTC. Its translation is CASRDEQGNYEQYF.